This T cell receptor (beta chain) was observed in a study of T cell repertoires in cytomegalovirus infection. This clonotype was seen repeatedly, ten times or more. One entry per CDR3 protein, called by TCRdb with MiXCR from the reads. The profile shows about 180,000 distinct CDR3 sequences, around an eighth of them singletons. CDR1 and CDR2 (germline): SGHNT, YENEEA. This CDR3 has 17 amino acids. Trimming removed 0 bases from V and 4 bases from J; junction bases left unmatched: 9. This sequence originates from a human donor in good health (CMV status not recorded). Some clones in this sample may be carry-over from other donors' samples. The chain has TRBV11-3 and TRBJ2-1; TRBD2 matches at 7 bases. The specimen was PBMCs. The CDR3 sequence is CASSLDSSGLPYNEQFF. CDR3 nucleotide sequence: TGTGCCAGCAGCTTAGATTCTAGCGGCCTTCCGTACAATGAGCAGTTCTTC.